Listed here are 27 T cell receptor beta chains from one sample, sequenced in a study of blood T cells in healthy people across ages. Using a J-beta primer mix together with a sample-barcoded 5' primer, a second PCR was run for 7 to 11 cycles. A single record per CDR3 protein comes from TCRdb applying MiXCR to the 5' RACE reads. The table records a few hundred thousand distinct CDR3 sequences, about 26% of them present only once. Sequencing was carried out using blood. All receptors come from a woman in her seventies in good health.

In its sample, this clonotype was seen a few times. The rearrangement joins TRBV29-1 to TRBJ1-1; 10 bases agree with TRBD1. V lost 8 bases and J lost 5; bases outside the gene matches: 8. Germline-derived CDR1 and CDR2 are SQVTM and ANQGSEA. The CDR3 sequence is 13 residues long. The CDR3 sequence: CSMTGTGETEAFF. The CDR3 DNA follows: TGCAGCATGACCGGGACAGGGGAGACTGAAGCTTTCTTT. The full variable domain, with the rest looked up from reference TRBV29-1 and TRBJ1-1, is SAVISQKPSRDICQRGTSLTIQCQVDSQVTMMFWYRQQPGQSLTLIATANQGSEATYESGFVIDKFPISRPNLTFSTLTVSNMSPEDSSIYLCSMTGTGETEAFFGQGTRLTVV.

The rearrangement uses TRBV5-1 and TRBJ1-2, with 9 bases matching TRBD1. Per the germline V gene, CDR1 is SGHRS and CDR2 is YFSETQ. The CDR3 consists of 13 residues. Trimming took 4 bases from V and 6 from J; bases not matched to a gene: 4. CDR3 DNA: TGCGCCAGCAGCCACCGGACAGGGGATGGCTACACCTTC. Protein product: CASSHRTGDGYTF.

V gene TRBV6-2 or TRBV6-3 combines with J gene TRBJ2-3, with D possibly being TRBD2 (5 bases). The CDR3 covers 12 residues. The V end lost 4 bases, the J end lost 9 bases, and 11 bases lay between the germline ends. Per germline, CDR1 MNHEY and CDR2 SVGEGT. The CDR3 loop is CASSSGGQTQYF. The CDR3, as DNA: TGTGCCAGCAGTTCTGGAGGTCAGACGCAGTATTTT.

This chain links TRBV27 with TRBJ2-1; D is unclear. The germline CDR1 and CDR2 sequences are MNHEY and SMNVEV (reference sequence). CDR3 length: 14 amino acids. Deletions cut 5 bases from V and 2 bases from J, with 10 bases between. DNA for the CDR3: TGTGCCAGCAGTCCGTATAACCCCTACAATGAGCAGTTCTTC. Its protein is CASSPYNPYNEQFF.

This clonotype was seen at least ten times. V and J are TRBV6-2 or TRBV6-3 and TRBJ2-5; 7 bases line up with TRBD1. Germline CDR1 MNHEY, CDR2 SVGEGT. Trimming cost V 6 bases and J 5 bases; bases outside gene matches: 6. CDR3 length: 13 residues. CDR3 sequence (DNA): TGTGCCAGCAGCGACAGGGAGCGGGAGACCCAGTACTTC. This gives the protein CASSDRERETQYF.

A few counts support this clonotype. This chain links TRBV5-6 with TRBJ1-4; TRBD1 matches at 8 bases. This CDR3 spans 16 amino acids. In germline, CDR1 is SGHDT, CDR2 YYEEEE. Germline trimming cut 0 bases from V and 3 bases from J; bases unmatched to any gene: 4. DNA of the CDR3: TGTGCCAGCAGCTTGGGACAGGGGAGGCCTAATGAAAAACTGTTTTTT. Translating gives CASSLGQGRPNEKLFF.

The chain employs TRBV7-8 and TRBJ2-3; 9 positions match TRBD2. The CDR3 loop spans 17 amino acids. Germline V gene data show CDR1 as SGHVS and CDR2 as FQNEAQ. After removal of 2 bases from V and 2 bases from J, the junction contained 8 bases not matched to a gene. The CDR3 reads CASSLLSSGTNTDTQYF. The CDR3 DNA reads TGTGCCAGCAGCTTACTCTCTAGCGGGACTAACACAGATACGCAGTATTTT.

The CDR3 reads CSAGGLAGTEQYF. CDR3 bases: TGCAGTGCGGGAGGGCTAGCGGGGACCGAGCAGTACTTC. The rearrangement uses TRBV20-1 and TRBJ2-7; 9 bases agree with TRBD2. V was pared by 6 bases and J by 6 bases, with 9 bases of the junction left unmatched. The length of the CDR3 is 13 residues. Germline CDR1 and CDR2: DFQATT and SNEGSKA (reference sequence).

The V and J genes are TRBV20-1 and TRBJ2-7; TRBD2 matches 8 bases. The CDR3 loop spans 18 amino acids. The trim removed 0 bases at V and 1 base at J, leaving 14 bases unmatched. Germline V gene data show CDR1 as DFQATT and CDR2 as SNEGSKA (reference sequence). CDR3 sequence reads: CSARDSSAGGGPSYEQYF. The CDR3, as DNA: TGCAGTGCTAGAGATTCAAGCGCGGGCGGGGGGCCTTCCTACGAGCAGTACTTC.

In its sample, this clonotype was seen a few times. CDR3 in amino acids: CASSPPGGALSYNEQFF. Written as DNA, the CDR3 is TGTGCCAGCAGCCCCCCGGGCGGGGCCCTCTCCTACAATGAGCAGTTCTTC. V and J are TRBV14 and TRBJ2-1; maybe TRBD2 (6 bases). The V gene lost 4 bases and the J gene lost 0 bases, with 16 bases spanning the gap. The CDR3 loop spans 17 amino acids. Germline V lookup: CDR1 SGHDN, CDR2 FVKESK.

J is TRBJ2-7 and V is TRBV7-9, with a possible D match to TRBD2 (6 bases). The V end lost 2 bases, the J end lost 2 bases, and 16 bases lay between the germline ends. The CDR3 is made up of 16 amino acids. The V gene's germline CDR1 is SEHNR and CDR2 FQNEAQ (reference sequence). Here the CDR3 DNA reads TGTGCCAGCAGCTTAAATGGATTAGCGGTTACCTACGAGCAGTACTTC. This translates into CASSLNGLAVTYEQYF.

This clonotype came up many times. The V call is TRBV6-2 or TRBV6-3, the J call TRBJ2-1; D gene uncertain. Trimming pared 5 bases from V and 10 bases from J, leaving 21 bases between. The germline V gene encodes CDR1 MNHEY and CDR2 SVGEGT. The CDR3 is 15 amino acids. CDR3 in DNA: TGTGCCAGCAGTCGGCTTCCTCTAGTTAGGGAAGAGCAGTTCTTC. Translated: CASSRLPLVREEQFF.

This clonotype was detected only a few times. V usage is TRBV20-1 and J usage is TRBJ1-1; no clear D. Germline V gene sequence: CDR1 DFQATT, CDR2 SNEGSKA (reference sequence). Trimming stripped 4 bases from V and 3 bases from J, with 6 bases between. The CDR3 spans 11 residues. The CDR3 spells CSANGDTEAFF. Here the CDR3 DNA reads TGCAGTGCTAATGGAGACACTGAAGCTTTCTTT.

This clonotype was seen more than once but under ten times. The junction departs from germline at one end; a sequencing error may be responsible. This CDR3 reads CAGSLIGGSAGANVLTF. The CDR3 nucleotides are TGTGCCGGCAGCTTAATCGGGGGGAGCGCTGGGGCCAACGTCCTGACTTTC. The chain has TRBV7-2 and TRBJ2-6, with 7 nucleotides matching TRBD2. Germline V gives CDR1 SGHTA, CDR2 FQGNSA. This CDR3 contains 17 residues.

This clonotype was detected only a few times. V is TRBV10-3 and J is TRBJ2-7; D perhaps matches TRBD1 (6 bases). Trimming removed 3 bases from V and 3 bases from J, with 12 bases in between. This CDR3 is 14 amino acids long. The V gene's germline CDR1 is ENHRY and CDR2 SYGVKD. The CDR3 region is CAISDWTASYEQYF. For the CDR3, the DNA is TGTGCCATCAGTGATTGGACAGCGAGCTACGAGCAGTACTTC.

This clonotype was seen a few times. V gene TRBV5-1 combines with J gene TRBJ2-3; D remains unclear. This CDR3 is built from 12 residues. CDR1 is SGHRS and CDR2 is YFSETQ in the germline V gene. V was clipped by 4 bases and J by 6 bases, with 9 bases between them. In DNA form, the CDR3 reads TGCGCCAGCAGCCACCCGGCGGATACGCAGTATTTT. Translated, it gives CASSHPADTQYF. Combining the CDR3 with reference TRBV5-1 and TRBJ2-3 gives the whole variable domain KAGVTQTPRYLIKTRGQQVTLSCSPISGHRSVSWYQQTPGQGLQFLFEYFSETQRNKGNFPGRFSGRQFSNSRSEMNVSTLELGDSALYLCASSHPADTQYFGPGTRLTVL.

The CDR3 loop reads CASKKGTLYGYTF. In DNA, the CDR3 is TGTGCCAGTAAGAAAGGAACCCTCTATGGCTACACCTTC. This rearrangement joins TRBV19 to TRBJ1-2; D is unclear. The V end was cut by 7 bases, the J end by 4 bases, with 13 bases between. The germline V gene has CDR1 LNHDA and CDR2 SQIVND (reference sequence). This CDR3 is built from 13 residues.

This clonotype was seen more than once but under ten times. V and J are TRBV6-5 and TRBJ2-1; the match to TRBD2 covers 9 bases. The DNA end is a closer match to TRBJ2-5, so the J assignment may be wrong. The CDR3 extends over 16 amino acids. Germline V gene lookup returns CDR1 MNHEY and CDR2 SVGAGI. The CDR3 reads CASSFSVAGARETQYF. Written as DNA, the CDR3 is TGTGCCAGCAGTTTCAGTGTAGCGGGGGCCAGGGAGACCCAGTACTTC.

This clonotype appeared a few times. The chain couples TRBV5-1 to TRBJ1-1, with D hard to call. The length of the CDR3 is 14 residues. Per germline, CDR1 SGHRS and CDR2 YFSETQ. Between the trimmed V and J ends, which lost 1 base and 4 bases, there was a span of 11 bases. Written as DNA, the CDR3 is TGCGCCAGCAGCTTGTTGGAGGTTGGCACTGAAGCTTTCTTT. The encoded protein is CASSLLEVGTEAFF.

This clonotype was observed a handful of times. The rearrangement uses TRBV14 and TRBJ1-2, with D hard to call. CDR1 and CDR2 (germline): SGHDN, FVKESK. V lost 1 base and J lost 4, with 10 bases in between. This CDR3 is 14 amino acids long. CDR3 coding DNA: TGTGCCAGCAGCCAAGCTATACAAAGCTATGGCTACACCTTC. It translates to CASSQAIQSYGYTF.

This clonotype was counted between two and nine times. The chain is built from TRBV5-1 and TRBJ1-4; D is uncertain. Trimming left V 3 bases short and J 4 bases short, with 13 bases between. Germline-derived CDR1 and CDR2 are SGHRS and YFSETQ. The CDR3 contains 15 residues. In DNA, the CDR3 is TGCGCCAGCAGCTCAAGCCGGGCCATTAATGAAAAACTGTTTTTT. Protein sequence: CASSSSRAINEKLFF.

V usage is TRBV27 and J usage is TRBJ2-7; D unclear. CDR1 is MNHEY and CDR2 is SMNVEV in the germline V gene (reference sequence). V lost 4 bases and J 4 bases, leaving 11 bases between the germline ends. The CDR3 consists of 13 residues. CDR3 in DNA: TGTGCCAGCAGTTCGCAGAACCAATACGAGCAGTACTTC. Residues: CASSSQNQYEQYF.

The chain carries TRBV15 and TRBJ2-7, with D maybe TRBD2 (5 bases). This CDR3 has 14 residues. V was clipped by 0 bases and J by 7 bases, with 13 bases between them. CDR1 and CDR2 from the germline V gene are LNHNV and YYDKDF (reference sequence). In nucleotides, the CDR3 is TGTGCCACCAGCAGAGATAGAGGGTCTCGTGAGCAGTACTTC. Translated, it gives CATSRDRGSREQYF.

The CDR3 DNA is TGTGCCAGCAGCTTAGGAGGCGGGGCAATCTACGAGCAGTACTTC. This encodes CASSLGGGAIYEQYF. The chain uses TRBV7-9 and TRBJ2-7, with D possibly being TRBD2 (6 bases). Trimming removed 1 base at V and 3 bases at J, with 13 bases between. This CDR3 is built from 15 residues. The germline V gene encodes CDR1 SEHNR and CDR2 FQNEAQ (reference sequence).

This clonotype was observed once. V gene TRBV7-2 combines with J gene TRBJ2-2, with D tentatively TRBD2 (5 bases). V lost 4 bases, J lost 6 bases, and 18 bases lay in between. The germline gives CDR1 SGHTA, CDR2 FQGNSA. The CDR3 is 16 amino acids. CDR3 nucleotide sequence: TGTGCCAGCAGCTCCTCGGAAGCGGCCCTCCCCGGGGAGCTGTTTTTT. Translation gives CASSSSEAALPGELFF.

The chain is built from TRBV6-2 or TRBV6-3 and TRBJ2-7; TRBD1 matches at 7 bases. After removal of 2 bases from V and 2 bases from J, the junction contained 9 bases not matched to a gene. Germline loops: CDR1 MNHEY, CDR2 SVGEGT. The CDR3 covers 16 residues. CDR3 coding DNA: TGTGCCAGCAGTTACGAAAGGACAGGCCTAACCTACGAGCAGTACTTC. Protein: CASSYERTGLTYEQYF.

The chain couples TRBV7-3 to TRBJ1-1; 8 bases map to TRBD1. J was trimmed by 3 bases and V by 2 bases; bases with no gene match: 2. The CDR3 covers 14 residues. The germline gives CDR1 SGHTA, CDR2 FQGTGA. CDR3: CASSLGGQDTEAFF. For the CDR3, the DNA is TGTGCCAGCAGCTTAGGGGGACAGGACACTGAAGCTTTCTTT.